This T cell receptor beta chain was recovered during a study of cytomegalovirus exposure and HLA in healthy donors. The CDR3 consists of 18 residues. Primers: 60 Vbeta forward and 13 Jbeta reverse. Sequenced by immunoSEQ multiplex PCR; TCRdb stores in-frame clones only, minus some. The sample table sets out about 160,000 clones. The rearrangement joins TRBV21-1 to TRBJ2-2; the table calls TRBD2, which could not be checked here. TRBV21-1 is tagged as a pseudogene. This TCR derives from a woman aged 60-75 years in good health and CMV-seronegative. Sequenced material: PBMCs. The CDR3 sequence: CASNRSGGSPRNTGELFF. CDR3 sequence (DNA): TGTGCCAGCAACCGTAGCGGGGGCTCTCCAAGGAACACCGGGGAGCTGTTTTTT.